Listed here are 10 T cell receptor beta chains from one sample, sequenced in a study of blood T cell repertoires in COVID-19. Only in-frame clones appear in the TCRdb table, and some are missing; sequencing was by immunoSEQ multiplex PCR. The sample holds around 150,000 clones, less than 80% seen once. Sample: peripheral blood. The receptors stem from a woman at least 80 years old with active or convalescent COVID-19.

The chain has TRBV11-1 and TRBJ2-1; 7 positions match TRBD2. Germline V gene lookup returns CDR1 SGHAT and CDR2 FQDESV (reference sequence). This CDR3 is 16 amino acids long. V lost 5 bases and J lost 8; bases outside the gene matches: 15. CDR3 residues: CASSPPSSGYGYEQFF. In nucleotides, the CDR3 is TGTGCCAGCAGCCCCCCGTCTAGCGGTTACGGGTATGAGCAGTTCTTC.

As for this clone: The identical CDR3 is also encoded by other nucleotide sequences in the sample. The V call is TRBV19, the J call TRBJ1-1; D is uncertain. The CDR3 runs 13 residues. Trimming shortened V by 5 bases and J by 5 bases, and 12 bases separated the two germline ends. Germline-derived CDR1 and CDR2 are LNHDA and SQIVND (reference sequence). CDR3 nucleotide sequence: TGTGCCAGTAGTCCCAGGCAGTCGACTGAAGCTTTCTTT. It specifies CASSPRQSTEAFF.

The gene calls are TRBV2 and TRBJ2-5; TRBD1 agrees at 7 bases. Germline V CDR1 and CDR2: SNHLY, FYNNEI. The V gene end was trimmed by 7 bases and the J gene end by 5 bases; junction bases not matched to a gene: 10. The CDR3 totals 14 residues. CDR3 in amino acids: CASMASGGYETQYF. The CDR3, as DNA: TGTGCCAGCATGGCCTCAGGGGGTTACGAGACCCAGTACTTC.

This rearrangement joins TRBV11-2 to TRBJ2-1, with 14 bases identical to TRBD2. Germline loops: CDR1 SGHAT, CDR2 FQNNGV. Trimming cost V 4 bases and J 9 bases; bases outside gene matches: 5. The CDR3 totals 15 residues. The DNA of the CDR3 is TGTGCCAGCAGCTCGGGACTAGCGGGGGCGGGTGAGCAGTTCTTC. Protein sequence: CASSSGLAGAGEQFF.

The chain recombines TRBV5-6 with TRBJ1-4; 7 bases agree with TRBD1. Germline lookup yields CDR1 SGHDT and CDR2 YYEEEE. The V gene end was trimmed by 4 bases and the J gene end by 10 bases; junction bases not matched to a gene: 13. The CDR3 has 15 residues. CDR3 in DNA: TGTGCCAGCAGCCCGAACAGGGGCCTCGCAGGAAAACTGTTTTTT. Protein: CASSPNRGLAGKLFF.

CDR3 DNA sequence: TGTGCCAGTAGTACAGGGGGGCTAGGACAGCCCCAGCATTTT. This codes for CASSTGGLGQPQHF. The J gene is TRBJ1-5, the V gene TRBV19; TRBD1 agrees at 7 bases. The CDR3 totals 14 residues. CDR1 and CDR2 (germline): LNHDA, SQIVND (reference sequence). The J segment lost 7 bases and the V segment lost 4 bases, leaving 7 bases of the junction unmatched.

The chain couples TRBV7-8 to TRBJ1-3; 11 nucleotides align to TRBD1. CDR1 is SGHVS and CDR2 is FQNEAQ in the germline V gene. The CDR3 loop spans 16 amino acids. With V trimmed by 6 bases and J by 3 bases, 7 bases remained unmatched. The CDR3 spells CASSHWDRGIGNTIYF. The CDR3 DNA sequence: TGTGCCAGCAGTCATTGGGACAGGGGGATTGGAAACACCATATATTTT.

The gene calls are TRBV6-5 and TRBJ1-1; D gene ambiguous. V was shortened by 2 bases and J by 1 base, with 5 bases between the two germline ends. This CDR3 comprises 13 residues. Germline V gene data show CDR1 as MNHEY and CDR2 as SVGAGI. CDR3 region: CASSYEGNTEAFF. For the CDR3, the DNA is TGTGCCAGCAGTTACGAGGGGAACACTGAAGCTTTCTTT.

The CDR3, as DNA: TGTGCCAGCAGCCAAGACGGGCAGGGTTGGTACGAGCAGTACTTC. It translates to CASSQDGQGWYEQYF. The chain is built from TRBV14 and TRBJ2-7; D is possibly TRBD1 (5 bases). CDR1 and CDR2 from the germline V gene are SGHDN and FVKESK. This CDR3 region has 15 residues. V gave up 0 bases and J gave up 4 bases, with 13 bases separating them.

The rearrangement links TRBV19 to TRBJ1-5; TRBD1 might be the D (6 bases). From germline, CDR1 is LNHDA and CDR2 SQIVND (reference sequence). This CDR3 comprises 15 residues. Trimming removed 3 bases at V and 4 bases at J, with 13 bases between. In DNA form, the CDR3 reads TGTGCCAGTAGTATTTTCGAGGGGGATAATCAGCCCCAGCATTTT. Translation gives CASSIFEGDNQPQHF.